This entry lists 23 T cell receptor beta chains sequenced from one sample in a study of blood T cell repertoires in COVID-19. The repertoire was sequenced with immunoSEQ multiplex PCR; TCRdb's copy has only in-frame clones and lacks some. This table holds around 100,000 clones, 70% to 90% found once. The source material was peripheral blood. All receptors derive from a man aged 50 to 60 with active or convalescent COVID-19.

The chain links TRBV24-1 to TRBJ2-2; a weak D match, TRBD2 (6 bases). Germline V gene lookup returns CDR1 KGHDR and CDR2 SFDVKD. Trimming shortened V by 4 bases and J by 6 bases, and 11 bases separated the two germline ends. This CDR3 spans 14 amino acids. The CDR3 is CATSDPSVSGELFF. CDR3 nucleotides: TGTGCCACCAGTGACCCTAGCGTGTCCGGGGAGCTGTTTTTT.

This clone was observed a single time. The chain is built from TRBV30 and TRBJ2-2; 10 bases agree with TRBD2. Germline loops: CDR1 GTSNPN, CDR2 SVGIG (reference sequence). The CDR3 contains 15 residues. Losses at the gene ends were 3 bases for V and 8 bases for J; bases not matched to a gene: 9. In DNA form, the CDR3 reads TGTGCCTGGAGGCTAGCGGGAGCGAGGGGAGGGGAGCTGTTTTTT. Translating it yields CAWRLAGARGGELFF.

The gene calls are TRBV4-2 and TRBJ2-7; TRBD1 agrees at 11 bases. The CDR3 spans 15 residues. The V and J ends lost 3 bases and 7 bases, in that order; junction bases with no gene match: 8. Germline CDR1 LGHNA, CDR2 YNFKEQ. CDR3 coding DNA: TGTGCCAGCAGCCAGGACAGGGGGCTGAAAATTGAGCAGTACTTC. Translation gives CASSQDRGLKIEQYF.

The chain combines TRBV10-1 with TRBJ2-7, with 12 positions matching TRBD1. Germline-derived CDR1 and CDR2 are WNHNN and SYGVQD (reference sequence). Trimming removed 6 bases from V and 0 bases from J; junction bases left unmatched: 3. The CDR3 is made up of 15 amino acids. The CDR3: CASSLGQGASYEQYF. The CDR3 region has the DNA TGCGCCAGCAGCCTGGGACAGGGGGCCTCCTACGAGCAGTACTTC.

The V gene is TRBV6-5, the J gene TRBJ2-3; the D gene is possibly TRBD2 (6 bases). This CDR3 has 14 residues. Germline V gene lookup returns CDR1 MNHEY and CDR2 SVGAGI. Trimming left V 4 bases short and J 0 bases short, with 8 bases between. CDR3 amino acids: CASSSLASTDTQYF. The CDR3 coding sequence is TGTGCCAGCAGTTCACTAGCTAGCACAGATACGCAGTATTTT.

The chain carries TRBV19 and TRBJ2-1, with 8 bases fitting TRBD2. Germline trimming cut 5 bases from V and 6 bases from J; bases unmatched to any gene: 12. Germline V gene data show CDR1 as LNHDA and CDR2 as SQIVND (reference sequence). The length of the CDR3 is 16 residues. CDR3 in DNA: TGTGCCAGTAGTCCCAATCCCACGGGAGGGTTCAATGAGCAGTTCTTC. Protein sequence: CASSPNPTGGFNEQFF. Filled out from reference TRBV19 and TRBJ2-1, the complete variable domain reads DGGITQSPKYLFRKEGQNVTLSCEQNLNHDAMYWYRQDPGQGLRLIYYSQIVNDFQKGDIAEGYSVSREKKESFPLTVTSAQKNPTAFYLCASSPNPTGGFNEQFFGPGTRLTVL.

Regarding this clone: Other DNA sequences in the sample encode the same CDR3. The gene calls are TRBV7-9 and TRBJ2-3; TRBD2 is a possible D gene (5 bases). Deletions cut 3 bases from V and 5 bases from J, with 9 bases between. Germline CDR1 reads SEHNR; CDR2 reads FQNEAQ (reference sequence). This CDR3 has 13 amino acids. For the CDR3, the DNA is TGTGCCAGCAGCTTGGCAGGAGGAGATACGCAGTATTTT. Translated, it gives CASSLAGGDTQYF.

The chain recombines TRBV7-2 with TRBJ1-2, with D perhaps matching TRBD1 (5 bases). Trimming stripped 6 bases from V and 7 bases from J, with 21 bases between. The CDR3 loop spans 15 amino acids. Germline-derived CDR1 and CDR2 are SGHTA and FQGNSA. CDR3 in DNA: TGTGCCAGCAGTCCCACTATCTCAGGGAAAGCTGGCTACACCTTC. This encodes CASSPTISGKAGYTF. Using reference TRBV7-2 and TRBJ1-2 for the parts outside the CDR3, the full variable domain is GAGVSQSPSNKVTEKGKDVELRCDPISGHTALYWYRQSLGQGLEFLIYFQGNSAPDKSGLPSDRFSAERTGGSVSTLTIQRTQQEDSAVYLCASSPTISGKAGYTFGSGTRLTVV.

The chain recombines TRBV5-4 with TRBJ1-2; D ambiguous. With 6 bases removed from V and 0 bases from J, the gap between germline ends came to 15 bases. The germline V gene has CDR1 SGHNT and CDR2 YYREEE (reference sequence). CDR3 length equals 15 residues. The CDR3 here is CASTSRVGANYGYTF. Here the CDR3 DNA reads TGTGCCAGCACCTCACGGGTGGGAGCTAACTATGGCTACACCTTC. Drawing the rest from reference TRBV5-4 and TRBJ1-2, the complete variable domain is ETGVTQSPTHLIKTRGQQVTLRCSSQSGHNTVSWYQQALGQGPQFIFQYYREEENGRGNFPPRFSGLQFPNYSSELNVNALELDDSALYLCASTSRVGANYGYTFGSGTRLTVV.

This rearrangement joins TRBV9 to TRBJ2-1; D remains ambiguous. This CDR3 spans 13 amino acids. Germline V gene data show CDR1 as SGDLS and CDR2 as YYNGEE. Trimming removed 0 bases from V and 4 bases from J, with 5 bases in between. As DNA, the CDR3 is TGTGCCAGCAGCGTAGCGGAGTACAATGAGCAGTTCTTC. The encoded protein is CASSVAEYNEQFF.

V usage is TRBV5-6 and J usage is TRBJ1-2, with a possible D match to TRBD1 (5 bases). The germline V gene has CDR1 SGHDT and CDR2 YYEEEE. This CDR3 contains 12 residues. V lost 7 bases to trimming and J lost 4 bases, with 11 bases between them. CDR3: CASARDSYGYTF. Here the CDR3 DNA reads TGTGCCAGCGCCCGAGACAGCTATGGCTACACCTTC.

CDR3: CAWRRPGLETQYF. The CDR3 DNA is TGTGCCTGGAGACGGCCAGGGCTGGAGACCCAGTACTTC. V usage is TRBV30 and J usage is TRBJ2-5; maybe TRBD1 (5 bases). The CDR3 is 13 residues long. V was pared by 3 bases and J by 5 bases, with 13 bases between. Germline CDR1 is GTSNPN and CDR2 is SVGIG (reference sequence).

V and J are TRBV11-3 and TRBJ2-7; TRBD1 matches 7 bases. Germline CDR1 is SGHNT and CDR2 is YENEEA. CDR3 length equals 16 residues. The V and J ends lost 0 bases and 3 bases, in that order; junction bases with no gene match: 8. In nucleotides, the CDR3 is TGTGCCAGCAGCTTAGAAGGACAGGTAAAGGACTACGAGCAGTACTTC. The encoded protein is CASSLEGQVKDYEQYF. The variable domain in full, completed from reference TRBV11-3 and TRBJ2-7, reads EAGVVQSPRYKIIEKKQPVAFWCNPISGHNTLYWYLQNLGQGPELLIRYENEEAVDDSQLPKDRFSAERLKGVDSTLKIQPAELGDSAVYLCASSLEGQVKDYEQYFGPGTRLTVT.

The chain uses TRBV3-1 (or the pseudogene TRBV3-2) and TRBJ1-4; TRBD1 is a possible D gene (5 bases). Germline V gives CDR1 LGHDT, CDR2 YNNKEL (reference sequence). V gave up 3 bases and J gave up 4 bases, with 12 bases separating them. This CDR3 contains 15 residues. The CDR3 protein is CASSHGAGNNEKLFF. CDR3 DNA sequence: TGTGCCAGCAGCCATGGGGCAGGGAATAATGAAAAACTGTTTTTT.

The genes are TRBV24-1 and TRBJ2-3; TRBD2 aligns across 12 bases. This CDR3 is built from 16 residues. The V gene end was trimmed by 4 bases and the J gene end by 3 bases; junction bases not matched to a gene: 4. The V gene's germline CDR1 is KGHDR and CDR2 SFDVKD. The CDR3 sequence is CATSEPGTSGTDTQYF. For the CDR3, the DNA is TGTGCCACCAGTGAACCCGGGACTAGCGGGACAGATACGCAGTATTTT.

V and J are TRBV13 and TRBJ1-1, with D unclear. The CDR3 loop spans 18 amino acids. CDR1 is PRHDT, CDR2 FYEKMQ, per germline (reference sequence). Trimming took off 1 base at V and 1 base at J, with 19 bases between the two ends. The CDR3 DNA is TGTGCCAGCAGCTTAGTTAGATTACGAGTCGGAGGGAACACTGAAGCTTTCTTT. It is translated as CASSLVRLRVGGNTEAFF.

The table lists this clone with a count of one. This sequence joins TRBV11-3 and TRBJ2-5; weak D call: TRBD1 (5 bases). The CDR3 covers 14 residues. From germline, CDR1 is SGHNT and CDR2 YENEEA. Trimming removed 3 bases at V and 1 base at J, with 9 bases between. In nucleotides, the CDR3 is TGTGCCAGCAGCTTCCAGGGTTCCCAAGAGACCCAGTACTTC. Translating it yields CASSFQGSQETQYF.

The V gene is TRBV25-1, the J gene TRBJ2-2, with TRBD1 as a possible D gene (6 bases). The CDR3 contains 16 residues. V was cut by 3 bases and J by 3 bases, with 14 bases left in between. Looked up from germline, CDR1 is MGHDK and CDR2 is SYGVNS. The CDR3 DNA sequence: TGTGCCAGCAGTGACCCTGAACAGGGAGACACCGGGGAGCTGTTTTTT. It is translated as CASSDPEQGDTGELFF.

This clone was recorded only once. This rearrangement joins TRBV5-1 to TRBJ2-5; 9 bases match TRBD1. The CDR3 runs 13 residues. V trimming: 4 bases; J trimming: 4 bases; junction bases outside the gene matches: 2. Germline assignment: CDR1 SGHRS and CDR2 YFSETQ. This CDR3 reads CASSLTGGETQYF. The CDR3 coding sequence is TGCGCCAGCAGCCTGACAGGGGGAGAGACCCAGTACTTC.

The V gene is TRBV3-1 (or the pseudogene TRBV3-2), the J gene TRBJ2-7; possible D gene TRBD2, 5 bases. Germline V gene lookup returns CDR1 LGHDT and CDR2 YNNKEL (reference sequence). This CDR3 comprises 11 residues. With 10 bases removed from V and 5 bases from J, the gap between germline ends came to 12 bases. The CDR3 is CATYSGNEQYF. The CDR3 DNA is TGTGCCACCTATTCGGGGAACGAGCAGTACTTC.

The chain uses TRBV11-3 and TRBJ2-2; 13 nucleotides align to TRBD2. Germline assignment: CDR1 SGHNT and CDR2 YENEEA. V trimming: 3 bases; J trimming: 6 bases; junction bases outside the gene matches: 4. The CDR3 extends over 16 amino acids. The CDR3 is CASSFPTSGRAGELFF. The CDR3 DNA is TGTGCCAGCAGCTTTCCTACTAGCGGGAGGGCCGGGGAGCTGTTTTTT.

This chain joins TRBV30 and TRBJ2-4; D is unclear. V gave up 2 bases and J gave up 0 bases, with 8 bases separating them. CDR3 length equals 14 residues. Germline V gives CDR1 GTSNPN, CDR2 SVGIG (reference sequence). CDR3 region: CAWSKQLAKNIQYF. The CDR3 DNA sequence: TGTGCCTGGAGTAAACAGCTAGCCAAAAACATTCAGTACTTC.

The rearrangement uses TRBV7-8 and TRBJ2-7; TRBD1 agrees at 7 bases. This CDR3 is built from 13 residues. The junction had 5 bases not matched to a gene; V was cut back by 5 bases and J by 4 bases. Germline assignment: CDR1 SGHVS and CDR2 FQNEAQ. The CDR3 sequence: CASSQNRGYEQYF. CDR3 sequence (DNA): TGTGCCAGCAGCCAGAACAGGGGATACGAGCAGTACTTC.